This T cell receptor beta chain came from a study of cytomegalovirus exposure and HLA in healthy donors. For the study at large: In a later analysis, it was reported that the roughly 130 validation repertoires had been produced on the same platform as the 666 repertoires belonging to the first cohort.

The assay was immunoSEQ multiplex PCR, and TCRdb's table has in-frame clones only and misses some. The repertoire holds under 250,000 clones, with about nine tenths as singletons. Germline values: CDR1 PRHDT, CDR2 FYEKMQ (reference sequence). The V gene lost 1 base and the J gene lost 0 bases, with 10 bases spanning the gap. This CDR3 spans 16 amino acids. Overall study findings and caveats: Per published reports, the classifier diagnosed cytomegalovirus status with high specificity and sensitivity. In vitro, a few CMV-associated chains proved specific for CMV antigens.

Details on this clone: Its antigen is not known.

The donors formed part of the approximately 110-subject validation cohort, distinct from the roughly 630-subject first cohort. The rearrangement uses TRBV13 and TRBJ2-1; D remains ambiguous. This clonotype was obtained from a woman between 18 and 29 years old in good health and CMV-seropositive. Sequences were obtained from PBMCs. The CDR3 sequence: CASSLDGGSSYNEQFF. CDR3 nucleotides: TGTGCCAGCAGCTTAGACGGCGGTAGCTCCTACAATGAGCAGTTCTTC.